The clone carrying this T cell receptor beta chain has just a few counts. Its target is unknown. This specimen comes from a study of spatial heterogeneity in lung cancer. Study-level findings and limits: Among blood samples, ubiquitous expanded tumor TCRs appeared more at resection than at follow-up.

Every TCR cDNA molecule carried a tag that served as a unique molecular identifier. Each CDR3 protein is one row after TCRdb ran MiXCR on the 5' RACE reads. Among about 120,000 distinct CDR3 sequences listed, 12% were seen once. Time point in this sample: blood at routine non-recurrence follow-up after resection. Frozen PBMC, nontumor lung or tumor provided whole RNA, which was sequenced unsorted. The TCR originated in a male donor with early-stage non-small cell lung cancer. The sequenced sample was PBMCs, obtained at follow-up.

CDR3 loop: CASSLGQAGYGYTF. The DNA of the CDR3 is TGTGCCAGCAGCTTAGGACAGGCTGGGTATGGCTACACCTTC. This sequence joins TRBV7-9 and TRBJ1-2; maybe TRBD1 (6 bases). In germline, CDR1 is SEHNR, CDR2 FQNEAQ (reference sequence). With 1 base removed from V and 5 bases from J, the gap between germline ends came to 11 bases. There are 14 residues in the CDR3.